This TCR beta chain was sequenced for a study of shared clonotypes between healthy human individuals. TCRdb's table, derived via immunoSEQ multiplex PCR, lists solely in-frame clones and lacks some. The data hold 2 million to 3 million clones, with approximately 93% observed a single time. There are 15 residues in the CDR3. The germline V gene has CDR1 SGHDT and CDR2 YYEEEE. With 4 bases removed from V and 0 bases from J, the gap between germline ends came to 13 bases. Every donor was a Caucasian adult from Nashville, Tennessee. Researchers partitioned CD4+ cells into CD45RA+ naive and CD45RA-negative memory subsets. Findings and caveats of the study: Only blood was sampled; tissue repertoires likely differ. Large depth notwithstanding, sorted-subset sequencing proved incomplete by rarefaction.

Concerning this clone: Its antigen is as yet unknown.

The TCR originated in a young man in good health. Some clones in this sample may be carry-over from other donors' samples. Source material: naive CD4+ T cells from PBMCs. Subset noted: CD45RA+ positively selected. The rearrangement uses TRBV5-6 and TRBJ1-2; no firm D call. This CDR3 is CASSEGSPANYGYTF. The CDR3 coding sequence is TGTGCCAGCAGCGAGGGCTCGCCGGCTAACTATGGCTACACCTTC.